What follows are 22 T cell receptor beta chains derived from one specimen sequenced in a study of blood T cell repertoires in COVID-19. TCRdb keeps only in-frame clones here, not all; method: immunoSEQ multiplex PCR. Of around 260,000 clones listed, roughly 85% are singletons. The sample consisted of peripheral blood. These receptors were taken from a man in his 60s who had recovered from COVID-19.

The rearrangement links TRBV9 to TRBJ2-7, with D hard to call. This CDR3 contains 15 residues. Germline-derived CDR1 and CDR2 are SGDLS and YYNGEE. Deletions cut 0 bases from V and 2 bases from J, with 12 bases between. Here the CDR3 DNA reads TGTGCCAGCAGCGTAGACTCGAACTCCCCCTACGAGCAGTACTTC. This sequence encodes CASSVDSNSPYEQYF.

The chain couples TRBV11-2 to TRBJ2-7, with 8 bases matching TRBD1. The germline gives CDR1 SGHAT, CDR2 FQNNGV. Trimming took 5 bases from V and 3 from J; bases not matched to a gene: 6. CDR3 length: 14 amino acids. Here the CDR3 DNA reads TGTGCCAGCAGCCGCGACAGGGGCGGCTACGAGCAGTACTTC. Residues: CASSRDRGGYEQYF.

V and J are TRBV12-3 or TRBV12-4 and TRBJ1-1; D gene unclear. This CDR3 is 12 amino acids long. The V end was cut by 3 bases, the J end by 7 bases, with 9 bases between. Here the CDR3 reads CASSFWAGEAFF. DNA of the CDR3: TGTGCCAGCAGTTTCTGGGCGGGTGAAGCTTTCTTT.

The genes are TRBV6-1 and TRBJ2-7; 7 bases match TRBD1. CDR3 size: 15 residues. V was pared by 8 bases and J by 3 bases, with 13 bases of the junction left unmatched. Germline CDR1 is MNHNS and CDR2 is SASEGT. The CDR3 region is CASVDRAQIVYEQYF. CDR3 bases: TGTGCCAGCGTTGACAGGGCGCAAATTGTCTACGAGCAGTACTTC.

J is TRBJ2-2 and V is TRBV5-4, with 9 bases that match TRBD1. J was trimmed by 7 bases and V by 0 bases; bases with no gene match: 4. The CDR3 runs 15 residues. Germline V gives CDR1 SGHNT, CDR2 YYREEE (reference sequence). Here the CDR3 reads CASSLGDRVIGELFF. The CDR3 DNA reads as TGTGCCAGCAGCTTGGGGGACAGGGTGATCGGGGAGCTGTTTTTT.

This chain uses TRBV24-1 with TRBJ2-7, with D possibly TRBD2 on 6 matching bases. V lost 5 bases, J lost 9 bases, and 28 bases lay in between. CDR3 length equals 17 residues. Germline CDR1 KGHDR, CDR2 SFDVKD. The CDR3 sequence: CATSGGTSPIRLPGQYF. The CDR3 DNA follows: TGTGCCACCAGTGGGGGGACTTCTCCTATCCGATTGCCGGGGCAGTACTTC.

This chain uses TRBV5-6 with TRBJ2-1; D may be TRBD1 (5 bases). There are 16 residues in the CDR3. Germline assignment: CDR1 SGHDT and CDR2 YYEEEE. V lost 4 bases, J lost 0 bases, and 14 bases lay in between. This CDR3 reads CASSPSQGSSYNEQFF. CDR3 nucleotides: TGTGCCAGCAGCCCTTCCCAGGGTAGCTCCTACAATGAGCAGTTCTTC.

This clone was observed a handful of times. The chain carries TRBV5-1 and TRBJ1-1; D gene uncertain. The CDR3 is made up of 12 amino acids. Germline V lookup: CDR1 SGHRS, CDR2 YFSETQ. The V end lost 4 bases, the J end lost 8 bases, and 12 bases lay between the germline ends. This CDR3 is CASSPSGQEAFF. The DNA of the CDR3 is TGCGCCAGCAGCCCATCAGGCCAGGAAGCTTTCTTT. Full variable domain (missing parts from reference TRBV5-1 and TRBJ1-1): KAGVTQTPRYLIKTRGQQVTLSCSPISGHRSVSWYQQTPGQGLQFLFEYFSETQRNKGNFPGRFSGRQFSNSRSEMNVSTLELGDSALYLCASSPSGQEAFFGQGTRLTVV.

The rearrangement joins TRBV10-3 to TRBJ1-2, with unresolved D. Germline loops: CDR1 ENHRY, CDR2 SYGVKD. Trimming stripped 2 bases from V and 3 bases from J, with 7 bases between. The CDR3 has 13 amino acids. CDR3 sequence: CAISEEEDYGYTF. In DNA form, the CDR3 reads TGTGCCATCAGTGAGGAGGAGGACTATGGCTACACCTTC.

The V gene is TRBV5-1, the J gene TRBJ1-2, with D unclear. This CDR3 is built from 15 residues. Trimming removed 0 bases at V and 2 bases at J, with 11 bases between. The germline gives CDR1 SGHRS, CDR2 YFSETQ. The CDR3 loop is CASSLGRLINYGYTF. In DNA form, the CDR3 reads TGCGCCAGCAGCTTGGGTCGGTTGATAAACTATGGCTACACCTTC.

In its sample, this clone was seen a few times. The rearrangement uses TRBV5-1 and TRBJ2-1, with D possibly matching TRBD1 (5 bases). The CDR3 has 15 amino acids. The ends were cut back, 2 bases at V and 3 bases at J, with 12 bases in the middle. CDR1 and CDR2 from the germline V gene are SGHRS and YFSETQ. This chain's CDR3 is CASSFEGVLYNEQFF. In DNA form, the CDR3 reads TGCGCCAGCAGCTTTGAAGGGGTCCTCTACAATGAGCAGTTCTTC.

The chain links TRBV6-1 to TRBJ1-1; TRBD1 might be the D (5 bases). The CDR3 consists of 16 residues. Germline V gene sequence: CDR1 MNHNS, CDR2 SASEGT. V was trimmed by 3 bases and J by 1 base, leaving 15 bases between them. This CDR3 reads CASSDADTPANTEAFF. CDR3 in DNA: TGTGCCAGCAGTGACGCGGACACTCCAGCGAACACTGAAGCTTTCTTT.

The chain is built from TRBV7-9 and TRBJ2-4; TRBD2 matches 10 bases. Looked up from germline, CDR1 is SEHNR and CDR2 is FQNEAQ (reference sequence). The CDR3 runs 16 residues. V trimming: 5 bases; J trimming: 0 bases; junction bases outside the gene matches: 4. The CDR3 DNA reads TGTGCCAGCAGCGACACTAGCGGGAAAGCCAAAAACATTCAGTACTTC. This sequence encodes CASSDTSGKAKNIQYF.

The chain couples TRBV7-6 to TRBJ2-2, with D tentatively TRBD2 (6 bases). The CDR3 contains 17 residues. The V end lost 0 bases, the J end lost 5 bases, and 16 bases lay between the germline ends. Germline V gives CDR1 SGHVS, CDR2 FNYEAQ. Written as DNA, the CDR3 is TGTGCCAGCAGCTTAGCAGGAGGAGGGGCTCGGACCGGGGAGCTGTTTTTT. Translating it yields CASSLAGGGARTGELFF.

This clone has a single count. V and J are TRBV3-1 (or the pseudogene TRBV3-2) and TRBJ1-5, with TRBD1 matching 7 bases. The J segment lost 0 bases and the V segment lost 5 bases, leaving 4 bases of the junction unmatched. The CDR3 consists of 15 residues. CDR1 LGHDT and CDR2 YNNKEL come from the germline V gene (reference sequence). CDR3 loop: CASSTGTASNQPQHF. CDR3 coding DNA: TGTGCCAGCAGCACGGGGACAGCTAGCAATCAGCCCCAGCATTTT.

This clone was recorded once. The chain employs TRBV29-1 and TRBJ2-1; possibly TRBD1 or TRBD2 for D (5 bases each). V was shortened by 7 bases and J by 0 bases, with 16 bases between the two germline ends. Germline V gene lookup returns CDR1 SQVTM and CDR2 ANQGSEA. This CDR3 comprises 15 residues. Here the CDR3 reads CSGGTFRGSYNEQFF. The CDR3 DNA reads TGCAGCGGGGGGACCTTCCGAGGCTCCTACAATGAGCAGTTCTTC.

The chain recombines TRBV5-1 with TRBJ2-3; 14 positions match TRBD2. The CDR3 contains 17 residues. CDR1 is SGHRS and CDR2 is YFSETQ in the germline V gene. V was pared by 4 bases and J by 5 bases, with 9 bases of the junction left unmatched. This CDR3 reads CASSHGLAGGVGDTQYF. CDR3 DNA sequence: TGCGCCAGCAGCCACGGACTAGCGGGAGGTGTAGGAGATACGCAGTATTTT.

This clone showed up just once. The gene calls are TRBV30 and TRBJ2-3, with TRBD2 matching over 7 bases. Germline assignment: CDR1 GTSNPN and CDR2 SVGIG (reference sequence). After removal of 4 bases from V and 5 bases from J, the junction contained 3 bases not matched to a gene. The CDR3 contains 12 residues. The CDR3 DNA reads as TGTGCCTGGACCGCTAGCGGAGATACGCAGTATTTT. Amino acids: CAWTASGDTQYF.

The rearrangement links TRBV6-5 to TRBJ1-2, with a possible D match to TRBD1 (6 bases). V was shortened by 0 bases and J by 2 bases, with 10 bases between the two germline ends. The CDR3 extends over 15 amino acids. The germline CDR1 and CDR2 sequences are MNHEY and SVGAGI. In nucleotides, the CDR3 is TGTGCCAGCAGTTACTCGGGGACAAGCAACTATGGCTACACCTTC. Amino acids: CASSYSGTSNYGYTF.

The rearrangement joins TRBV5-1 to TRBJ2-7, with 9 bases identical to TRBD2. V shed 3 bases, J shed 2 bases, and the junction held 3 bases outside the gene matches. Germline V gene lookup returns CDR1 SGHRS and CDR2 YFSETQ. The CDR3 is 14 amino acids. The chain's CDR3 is CASSYSGGTYEQYF. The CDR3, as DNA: TGCGCCAGCAGCTATAGCGGGGGCACCTACGAGCAGTACTTC. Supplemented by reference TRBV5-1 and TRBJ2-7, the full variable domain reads KAGVTQTPRYLIKTRGQQVTLSCSPISGHRSVSWYQQTPGQGLQFLFEYFSETQRNKGNFPGRFSGRQFSNSRSEMNVSTLELGDSALYLCASSYSGGTYEQYFGPGTRLTVT.

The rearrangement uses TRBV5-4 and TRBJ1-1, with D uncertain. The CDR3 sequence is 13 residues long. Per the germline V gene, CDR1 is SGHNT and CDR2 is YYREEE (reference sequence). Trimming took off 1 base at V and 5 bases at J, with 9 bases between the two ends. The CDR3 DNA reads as TGTGCCAGCAGCTTGATGGGAGGTACTGAAGCTTTCTTT. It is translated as CASSLMGGTEAFF.

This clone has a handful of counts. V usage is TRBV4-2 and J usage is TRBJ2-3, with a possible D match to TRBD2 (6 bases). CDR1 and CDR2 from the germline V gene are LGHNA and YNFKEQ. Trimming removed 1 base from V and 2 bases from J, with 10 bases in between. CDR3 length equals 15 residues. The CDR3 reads CASSQAAGHTDTQYF. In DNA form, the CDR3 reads TGTGCCAGCAGCCAAGCGGCGGGGCACACAGATACGCAGTATTTT.